This T cell receptor (beta chain) stems from a study of Ad26.COV2.S vaccination and SARS-CoV-2 variants. The treatment: some 19 received Ad26.COV2.S at low or high dose, single or two shots; roughly five received placebo; per-sample allocation not given. On day 63 after the first injection, vaccine and placebo recipients gave samples. The assay was immunoSEQ multiplex PCR, and TCRdb's table has in-frame clones only and misses some. The sample has about 440,000 clones, approximately 88% seen once; the top ten hold 9.5% to 15%. Worth noting for this clone: What it recognizes is unknown.

Study-level findings and limits: Possible underestimation of total T cell responses by the TCR breadth and depth analyses was noted.

This clonotype was obtained from a person aged 18-60 years who received the Ad26.COV2.S COVID-19 vaccine or a placebo. The sample in question was peripheral blood, obtained in a trial of Ad26.COV2.S vaccine versus placebo.

CDR3 sequence: CASSPAGAGRETQYF. The CDR3 DNA follows: TGTGCCAGCAGCCCTGCCGGGGCAGGAAGAGAGACCCAGTACTTC. The rearrangement uses TRBV28 and TRBJ2-5, with D perhaps given as TRBD1 or TRBD2 (5 bases each). The CDR3 is 15 residues long. Germline-derived CDR1 and CDR2 are MDHEN and SYDVKM. Trimming pared 6 bases from V and 4 bases from J, leaving 18 bases between.